One TCR beta chain is described in this entry. Its antigen remains unidentified. This CDR3 spans 21 amino acids. V was pared by 7 bases and J by 0 bases, with 19 bases of the junction left unmatched. The germline gives CDR1 LNHDA, CDR2 SQIVND (reference sequence). The sample is drawn from a study of T cell repertoires in cytomegalovirus infection. Study-level information: Based on public TCR beta signatures, there were indications of CMV infection and of a matching HLA type.

TCRdb recomputed calls from the reads with MiXCR, one row per CDR3 protein. Of 700,000 to 950,000 distinct CDR3 sequences listed, 32% were seen once; the top ten hold roughly 12%. The chain combines TRBV19 with TRBJ2-6, with 9 bases fitting TRBD1. The TCR sequence derives from a human donor in good health (CMV status not recorded). Some clones in this sample may be carry-over from other donors' samples. This material consisted of cultured CD8+ T cells from PBMCs, taken from culture after CMV antigen stimulation. The CDR3 is CASTQPGQGGPPHSGANVLTF. For the CDR3, the DNA is TGTGCCAGTACCCAGCCGGGACAGGGAGGGCCCCCTCACTCTGGGGCCAACGTCCTGACTTTC. The full variable domain, in which reference TRBV19 and TRBJ2-6 provide the parts outside the CDR3, is DGGITQSPKYLFRKEGQNVTLSCEQNLNHDAMYWYRQDPGQGLRLIYYSQIVNDFQKGDIAEGYSVSREKKESFPLTVTSAQKNPTAFYLCASTQPGQGGPPHSGANVLTFGAGSRLTVL.